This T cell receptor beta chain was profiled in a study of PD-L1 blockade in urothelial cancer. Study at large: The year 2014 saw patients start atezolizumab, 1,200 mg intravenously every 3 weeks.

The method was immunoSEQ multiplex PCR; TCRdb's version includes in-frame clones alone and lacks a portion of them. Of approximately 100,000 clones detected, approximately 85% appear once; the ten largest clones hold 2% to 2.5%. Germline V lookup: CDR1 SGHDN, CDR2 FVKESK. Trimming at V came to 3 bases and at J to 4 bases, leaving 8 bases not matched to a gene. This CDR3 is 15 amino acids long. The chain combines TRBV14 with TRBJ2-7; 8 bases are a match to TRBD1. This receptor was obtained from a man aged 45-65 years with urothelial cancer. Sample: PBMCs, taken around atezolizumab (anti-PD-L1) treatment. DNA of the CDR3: TGTGCCAGCAGCCAGTCGACAGGGGAGCCGTACGAGCAGTACTTC. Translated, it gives CASSQSTGEPYEQYF.